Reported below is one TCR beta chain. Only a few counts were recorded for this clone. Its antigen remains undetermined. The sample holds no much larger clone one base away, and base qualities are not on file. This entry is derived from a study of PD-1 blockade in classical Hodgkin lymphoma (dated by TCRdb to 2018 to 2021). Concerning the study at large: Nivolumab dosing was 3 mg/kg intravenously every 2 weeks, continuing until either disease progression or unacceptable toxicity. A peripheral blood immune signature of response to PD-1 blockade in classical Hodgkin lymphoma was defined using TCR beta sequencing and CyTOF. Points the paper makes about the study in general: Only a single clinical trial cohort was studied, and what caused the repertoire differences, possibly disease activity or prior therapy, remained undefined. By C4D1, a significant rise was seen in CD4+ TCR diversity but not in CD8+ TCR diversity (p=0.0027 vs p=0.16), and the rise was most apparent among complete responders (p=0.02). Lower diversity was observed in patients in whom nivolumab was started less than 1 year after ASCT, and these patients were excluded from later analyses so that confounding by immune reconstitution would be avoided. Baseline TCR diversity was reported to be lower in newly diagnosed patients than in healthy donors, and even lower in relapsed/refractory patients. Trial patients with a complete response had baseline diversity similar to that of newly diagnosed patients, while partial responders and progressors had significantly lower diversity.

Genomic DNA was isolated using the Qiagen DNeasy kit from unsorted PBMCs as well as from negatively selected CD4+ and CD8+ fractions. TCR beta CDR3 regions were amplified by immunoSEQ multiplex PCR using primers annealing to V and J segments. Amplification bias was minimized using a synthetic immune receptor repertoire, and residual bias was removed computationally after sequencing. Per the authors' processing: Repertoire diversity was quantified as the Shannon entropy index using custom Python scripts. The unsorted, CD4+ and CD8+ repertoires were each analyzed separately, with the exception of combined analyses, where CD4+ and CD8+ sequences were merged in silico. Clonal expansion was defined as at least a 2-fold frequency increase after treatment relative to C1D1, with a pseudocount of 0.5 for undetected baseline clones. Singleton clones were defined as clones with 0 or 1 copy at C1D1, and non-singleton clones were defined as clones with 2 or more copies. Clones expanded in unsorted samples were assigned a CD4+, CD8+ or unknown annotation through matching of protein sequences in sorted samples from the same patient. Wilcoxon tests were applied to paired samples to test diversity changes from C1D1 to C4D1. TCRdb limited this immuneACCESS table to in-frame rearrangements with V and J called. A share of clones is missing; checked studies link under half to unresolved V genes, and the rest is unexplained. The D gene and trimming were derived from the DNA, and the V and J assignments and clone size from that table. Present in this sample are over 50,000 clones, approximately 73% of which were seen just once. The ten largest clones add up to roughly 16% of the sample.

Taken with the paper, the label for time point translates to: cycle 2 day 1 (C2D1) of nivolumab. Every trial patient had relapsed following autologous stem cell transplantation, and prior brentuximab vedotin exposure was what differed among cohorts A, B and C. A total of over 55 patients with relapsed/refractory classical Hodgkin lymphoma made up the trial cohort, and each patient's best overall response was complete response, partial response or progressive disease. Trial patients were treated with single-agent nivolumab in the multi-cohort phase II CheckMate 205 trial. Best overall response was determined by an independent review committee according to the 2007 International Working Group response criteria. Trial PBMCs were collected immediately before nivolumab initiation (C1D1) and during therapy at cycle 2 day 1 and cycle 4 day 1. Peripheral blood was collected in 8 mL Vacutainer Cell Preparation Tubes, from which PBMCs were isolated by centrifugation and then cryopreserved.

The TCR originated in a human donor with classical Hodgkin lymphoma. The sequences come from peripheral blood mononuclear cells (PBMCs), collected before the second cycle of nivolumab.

The CDR3 has the sequence CASSEPLGASYEQYF. The DNA sequence reads TGCGCCAGCAGTGAGCCCCTGGGGGCAAGCTACGAGCAGTACTTC. The sequence is built from TRBV10-2 and TRBJ2-7, and possibly TRBD1, on 6 matching bases. V is shortened by 2 bases, J by 3 bases, and the region joining them spans 14 bases. The CDR3 holds 15 amino acids from the cysteine to the phenylalanine. The CDR3 DNA has 45 bases and is translated from base 1. The germline V gene gives CDR1 as WSHSY and CDR2 as SAAADI.